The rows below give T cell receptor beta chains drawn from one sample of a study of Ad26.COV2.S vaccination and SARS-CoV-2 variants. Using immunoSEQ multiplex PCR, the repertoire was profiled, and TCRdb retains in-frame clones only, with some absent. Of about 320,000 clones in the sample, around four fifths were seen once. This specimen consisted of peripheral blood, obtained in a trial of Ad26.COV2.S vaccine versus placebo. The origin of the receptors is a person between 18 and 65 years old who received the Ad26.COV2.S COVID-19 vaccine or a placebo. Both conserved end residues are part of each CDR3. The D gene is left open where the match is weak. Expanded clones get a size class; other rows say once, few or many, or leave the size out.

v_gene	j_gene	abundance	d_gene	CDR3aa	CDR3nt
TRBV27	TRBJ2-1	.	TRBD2	CASSLLGLAIHQFF	TGTGCCAGCAGTTTATTGGGACTAGCGATTCATCAGTTCTTC
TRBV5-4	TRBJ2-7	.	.	CASSDTSYEQYF	TGTGCCAGCAGCGACACTAGCTACGAGCAGTACTTC
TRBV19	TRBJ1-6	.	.	CASNWRIGSPLHF	TGTGCCAGTAACTGGAGGATAGGTTCACCCCTCCACTTT
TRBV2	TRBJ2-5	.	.	CASSVGTGQETQYF	TGTGCCAGCAGTGTGGGTACGGGTCAAGAGACCCAGTACTTC
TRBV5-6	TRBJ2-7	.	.	CASSSSFSYEQYF	TGTGCCAGCAGCTCCAGTTTCTCCTACGAGCAGTACTTC
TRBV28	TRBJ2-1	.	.	CASKRGSRDEQFF	TGTGCCAGCAAGAGGGGATCAAGGGATGAGCAGTTCTTC
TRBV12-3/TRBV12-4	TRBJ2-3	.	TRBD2	CASSSGGHTQYF	TGTGCCAGCAGTTCGGGGGGGCATACGCAGTATTTT
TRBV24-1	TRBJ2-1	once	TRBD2	CATSDPRTSGDEQFF	TGTGCCACCAGTGATCCTCGGACTAGCGGTGATGAGCAGTTCTTC
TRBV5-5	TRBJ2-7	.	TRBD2	CASSLESGGWEQYF	TGTGCCAGCAGCTTGGAGAGCGGGGGATGGGAGCAGTACTTC
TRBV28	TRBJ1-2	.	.	CASRVRVGGGYTF	TGTGCCAGCAGAGTCAGGGTTGGGGGCGGCTACACCTTC
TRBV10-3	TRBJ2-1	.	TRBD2	CAISGRTSGGAVNNEQFF	TGTGCCATCAGTGGCAGGACTAGCGGGGGGGCCGTCAACAATGAGCAGTTCTTC
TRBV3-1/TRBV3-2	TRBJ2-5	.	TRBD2	CASSQGAGGGAETQYF	TGTGCCAGCAGCCAAGGGGCCGGGGGGGGCGCAGAGACCCAGTACTTC
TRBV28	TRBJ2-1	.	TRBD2	CASTQLTSGGVGQFF	TGTGCCAGCACTCAATTGACTAGCGGGGGGGTTGGTCAGTTCTTC
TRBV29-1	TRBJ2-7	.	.	CSVGSGPYEQYF	TGCAGCGTTGGGTCTGGGCCCTACGAGCAGTACTTC
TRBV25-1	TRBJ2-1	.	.	CASSENGGTYNEQFF	TGTGCCAGCAGTGAAAACGGGGGTACCTACAATGAGCAGTTCTTC
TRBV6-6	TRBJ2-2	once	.	CASSYSQAGELFF	TGTGCCAGCAGTTACAGTCAGGCCGGGGAGCTGTTTTTT
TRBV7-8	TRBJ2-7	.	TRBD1	CASSLAGTGGKGEQYF	TGTGCCAGCAGCTTAGCCGGGACAGGGGGAAAGGGCGAGCAGTACTTC
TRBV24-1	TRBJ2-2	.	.	CATSDFGAYTGELFF	TGTGCCACCAGTGATTTTGGGGCTTACACCGGGGAGCTGTTTTTT